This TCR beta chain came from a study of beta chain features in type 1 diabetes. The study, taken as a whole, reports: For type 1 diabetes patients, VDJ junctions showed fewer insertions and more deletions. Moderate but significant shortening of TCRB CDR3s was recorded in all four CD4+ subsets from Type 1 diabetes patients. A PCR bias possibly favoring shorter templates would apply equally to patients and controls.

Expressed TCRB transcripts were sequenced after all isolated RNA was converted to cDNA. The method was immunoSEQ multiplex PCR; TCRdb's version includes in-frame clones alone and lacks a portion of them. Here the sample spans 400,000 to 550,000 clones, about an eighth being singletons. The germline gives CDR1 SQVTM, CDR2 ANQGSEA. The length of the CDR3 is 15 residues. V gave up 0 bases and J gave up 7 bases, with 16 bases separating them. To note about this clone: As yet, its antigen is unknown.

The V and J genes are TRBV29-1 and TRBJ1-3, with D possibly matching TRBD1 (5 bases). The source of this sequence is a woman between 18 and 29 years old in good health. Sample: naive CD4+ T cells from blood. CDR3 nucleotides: TGCAGCGTTGAAGACGTCGCCCAGGGCAGGAACACCATATATTTT. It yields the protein CSVEDVAQGRNTIYF.